A selection of T cell receptor beta chains follows, all from one sample in a study of shared clonotypes between healthy human individuals. Data came from immunoSEQ multiplex PCR; TCRdb stores just in-frame clones and leaves some out. Of about 1 million clones in the sample, more than 65% were seen once. The source material was memory CD4+ T cells sorted from blood. Source of these receptors: a man younger than 30 in good health. Both conserved end residues are part of each CDR3. The order of the fields is D gene, V gene, J gene, CDR3 protein. A D gene is named only where the DNA matches it firmly.

D gene: -
V gene: TRBV7-9
J gene: TRBJ1-4
CDR3 protein: CASSPSGTTNEKLFF

D gene: TRBD2
V gene: TRBV5-5
J gene: TRBJ2-5
CDR3 protein: CASSLAQAGGQETQYF

D gene: -
V gene: TRBV2
J gene: TRBJ1-2
CDR3 protein: CASRTGTHYGYTF

D gene: -
V gene: TRBV4-3
J gene: TRBJ2-3
CDR3 protein: CASSQGLRSGPDTQYF

D gene: -
V gene: TRBV28
J gene: TRBJ1-6
CDR3 protein: CASSLRRANSPLHF

D gene: -
V gene: TRBV10-2
J gene: TRBJ2-6
CDR3 protein: CASRVELNGANVLTF

D gene: -
V gene: TRBV7-2
J gene: TRBJ1-1
CDR3 protein: CASRVTADTEAFF

D gene: -
V gene: TRBV29-1
J gene: TRBJ1-2
CDR3 protein: CSVVVRGSSNYGYTF

D gene: -
V gene: TRBV19
J gene: TRBJ2-5
CDR3 protein: CASSIPIRQGVETQYF

D gene: -
V gene: TRBV30
J gene: TRBJ2-7
CDR3 protein: CAWRVPAASYEQYF

D gene: TRBD2
V gene: TRBV7-6
J gene: TRBJ2-7
CDR3 protein: CASSLARGYEQYF

D gene: TRBD1
V gene: TRBV10-3
J gene: TRBJ1-5
CDR3 protein: CAISDRGGNQPQHF

D gene: -
V gene: TRBV6-5
J gene: TRBJ1-4
CDR3 protein: CASSYGLSNEKLFF

D gene: -
V gene: TRBV11-2
J gene: TRBJ2-2
CDR3 protein: CASSLLSGETGELFF

D gene: TRBD2
V gene: TRBV7-3
J gene: TRBJ2-3
CDR3 protein: CASSLQAGEDTQYF

D gene: -
V gene: TRBV9
J gene: TRBJ1-5
CDR3 protein: CASSPEGMANQPQHF

D gene: -
V gene: TRBV7-2
J gene: TRBJ1-5
CDR3 protein: CASSLAGGPNQPQHF

D gene: TRBD1
V gene: TRBV2
J gene: TRBJ2-2
CDR3 protein: CASNDREIGELFF

D gene: -
V gene: TRBV4-1
J gene: TRBJ1-1
CDR3 protein: CASSLRRGSNTEAFF

D gene: -
V gene: TRBV7-3
J gene: TRBJ2-1
CDR3 protein: CASSLVRLLSYNEQFF

D gene: TRBD2
V gene: TRBV28
J gene: TRBJ2-1
CDR3 protein: CASSGLAGGNEQFF

D gene: TRBD2
V gene: TRBV5-8
J gene: TRBJ2-5
CDR3 protein: CASSLARGETQYF

D gene: TRBD2
V gene: TRBV11-2
J gene: TRBJ2-1
CDR3 protein: CASSLAGTINEQFF

D gene: -
V gene: TRBV2
J gene: TRBJ2-5
CDR3 protein: CASTNEVYQETQYF

D gene: -
V gene: TRBV5-1
J gene: TRBJ2-2
CDR3 protein: CASDAKGAGELFF

D gene: TRBD1
V gene: TRBV5-5
J gene: TRBJ1-4
CDR3 protein: CASSSPGQGVSEKLFF

D gene: -
V gene: TRBV7-2
J gene: TRBJ2-5
CDR3 protein: CASSTTSWETQYF

D gene: -
V gene: TRBV7-2
J gene: TRBJ2-1
CDR3 protein: CASSLEIPVLGYNEQFF

D gene: -
V gene: TRBV5-1
J gene: TRBJ2-1
CDR3 protein: CASSYRDSYNEQFF

D gene: -
V gene: TRBV10-1
J gene: TRBJ2-7
CDR3 protein: CASSEREPGYEQYF

D gene: -
V gene: TRBV28
J gene: TRBJ2-7
CDR3 protein: CASSSGYSYEQYF

D gene: -
V gene: TRBV2
J gene: TRBJ2-3
CDR3 protein: CASSQVPDTQYF

D gene: -
V gene: TRBV4-3
J gene: TRBJ2-1
CDR3 protein: CASSQEDLNNEQFF

D gene: TRBD2
V gene: TRBV19
J gene: TRBJ2-7
CDR3 protein: CASSMLTSGRDEQYF

D gene: TRBD1
V gene: TRBV30
J gene: TRBJ1-3
CDR3 protein: CAWGQGNAIYF

D gene: TRBD2
V gene: TRBV4-1
J gene: TRBJ2-3
CDR3 protein: CASSQEPGLALSQYF

D gene: TRBD2
V gene: TRBV7-2
J gene: TRBJ2-1
CDR3 protein: CASSPGRGVGSNEQFF

D gene: TRBD2
V gene: TRBV5-4
J gene: TRBJ2-3
CDR3 protein: CASSWAGTSGGDTQYF

D gene: -
V gene: TRBV5-1
J gene: TRBJ1-2
CDR3 protein: CASSLGGKANYGYTF

D gene: -
V gene: TRBV6-1
J gene: TRBJ2-5
CDR3 protein: CASSVRTNQETQYF

D gene: -
V gene: TRBV9
J gene: TRBJ2-1
CDR3 protein: CASSVDLGNEQFF

D gene: -
V gene: TRBV29-1
J gene: TRBJ2-2
CDR3 protein: CSVDSGFYTGELFF

D gene: -
V gene: TRBV7-2
J gene: TRBJ1-1
CDR3 protein: CASVQNTEAFF

D gene: TRBD2
V gene: TRBV11-3
J gene: TRBJ2-1
CDR3 protein: CASSQKRGGANEQFF

D gene: -
V gene: TRBV7-2
J gene: TRBJ2-1
CDR3 protein: CASSLGDPPFREQFF

D gene: -
V gene: TRBV14
J gene: TRBJ2-7
CDR3 protein: CASSLAQGWYEQYF

D gene: TRBD1
V gene: TRBV29-1
J gene: TRBJ1-4
CDR3 protein: CSVGEGAREKLFF